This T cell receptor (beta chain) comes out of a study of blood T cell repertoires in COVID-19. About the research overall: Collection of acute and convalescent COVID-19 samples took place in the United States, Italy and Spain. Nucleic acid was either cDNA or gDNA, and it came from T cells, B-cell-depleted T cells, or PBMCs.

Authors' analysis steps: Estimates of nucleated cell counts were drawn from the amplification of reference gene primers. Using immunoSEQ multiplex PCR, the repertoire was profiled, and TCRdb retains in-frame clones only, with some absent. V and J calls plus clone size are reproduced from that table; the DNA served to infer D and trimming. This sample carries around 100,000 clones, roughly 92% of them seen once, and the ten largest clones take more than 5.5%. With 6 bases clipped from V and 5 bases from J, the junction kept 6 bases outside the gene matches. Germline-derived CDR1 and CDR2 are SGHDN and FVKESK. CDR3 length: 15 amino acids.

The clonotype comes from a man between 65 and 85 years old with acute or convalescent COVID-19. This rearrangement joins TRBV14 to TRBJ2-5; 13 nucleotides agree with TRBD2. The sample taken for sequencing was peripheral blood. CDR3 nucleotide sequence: TGTGCCAGCAGTACTAGCGGGAGGGCCAGGGAGACCCAGTACTTC. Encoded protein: CASSTSGRARETQYF. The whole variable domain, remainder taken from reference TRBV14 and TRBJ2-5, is EAGVTQFPSHSVIEKGQTVTLRCDPISGHDNLYWYRRVMGKEIKFLLHFVKESKQDESGMPNNRFLAERTGGTYSTLKVQPAELEDSGVYFCASSTSGRARETQYFGPGTRLLVL.